Here is one T cell receptor (beta chain) with its context. V lost 7 bases, J lost 6 bases, and 6 bases lay in between. CDR3 length: 11 amino acids. The V gene's germline CDR1 is MNHEY and CDR2 SVGAGI. In the source study's methods: Amplification from reference gene primers served as the basis for estimated nucleated cell counts. This table comes from immunoSEQ multiplex PCR, and its TCRdb copy is limited to in-frame clones, with some not included. Clone size and V and J calls were adopted from that table, with D and trimming inferred from the DNA. The top ten clones hold approximately 0.25% of a sample with around 700,000 clones, just under 90% of them seen once. This entry is derived from a study of blood T cell repertoires in COVID-19. Study-level background: Some COVID-19 samples were acute and others convalescent; all came from the United States, Italy and Spain. In each case, the material was cDNA or gDNA derived from T cells, B-cell-depleted T cells, or PBMCs.

The rearrangement links TRBV6-5 to TRBJ2-2; D is uncertain. The specimen was peripheral blood. The sequence was collected from a woman under 30 with acute or convalescent COVID-19. CDR3 nucleotide sequence: TGTGCCAGCACTCTCGCCGGGGAGCTGTTTTTT. Translating gives CASTLAGELFF.